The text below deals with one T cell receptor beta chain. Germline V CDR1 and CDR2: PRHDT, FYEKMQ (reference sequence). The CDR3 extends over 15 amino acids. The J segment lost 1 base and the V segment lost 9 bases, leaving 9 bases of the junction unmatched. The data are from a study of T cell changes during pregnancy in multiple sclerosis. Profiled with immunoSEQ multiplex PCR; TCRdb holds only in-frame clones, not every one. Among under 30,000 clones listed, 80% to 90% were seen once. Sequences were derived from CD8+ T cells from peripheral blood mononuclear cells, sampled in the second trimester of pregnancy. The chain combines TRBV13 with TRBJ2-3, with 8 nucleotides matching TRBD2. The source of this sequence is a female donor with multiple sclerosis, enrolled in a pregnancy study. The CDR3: CASQLAGRRTDTQYF. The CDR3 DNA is TGTGCCAGTCAGTTAGCGGGAAGGCGCACAGATACGCAGTATTTT. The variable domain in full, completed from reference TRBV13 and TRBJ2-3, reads AAGVIQSPRHLIKEKRETATLKCYPIPRHDTVYWYQQGPGQDPQFLISFYEKMQSDKGSIPDRFSAQQFSDYHSELNMSSLELGDSALYFCASQLAGRRTDTQYFGPGTRLTVL.